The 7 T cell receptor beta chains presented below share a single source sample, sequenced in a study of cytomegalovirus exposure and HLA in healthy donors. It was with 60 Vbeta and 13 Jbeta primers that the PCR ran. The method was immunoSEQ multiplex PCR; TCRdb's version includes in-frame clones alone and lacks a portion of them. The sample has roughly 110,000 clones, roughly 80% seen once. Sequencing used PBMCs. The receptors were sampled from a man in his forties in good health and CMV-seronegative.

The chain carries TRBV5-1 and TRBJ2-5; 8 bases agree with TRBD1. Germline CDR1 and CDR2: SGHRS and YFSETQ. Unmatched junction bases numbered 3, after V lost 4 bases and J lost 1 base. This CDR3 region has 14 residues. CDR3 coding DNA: TGCGCCAGCAGCAGGACAGGGTTCCAAGAGACCCAGTACTTC. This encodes CASSRTGFQETQYF. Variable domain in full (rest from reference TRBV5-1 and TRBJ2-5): KAGVTQTPRYLIKTRGQQVTLSCSPISGHRSVSWYQQTPGQGLQFLFEYFSETQRNKGNFPGRFSGRQFSNSRSEMNVSTLELGDSALYLCASSRTGFQETQYFGPGTRLLVL.

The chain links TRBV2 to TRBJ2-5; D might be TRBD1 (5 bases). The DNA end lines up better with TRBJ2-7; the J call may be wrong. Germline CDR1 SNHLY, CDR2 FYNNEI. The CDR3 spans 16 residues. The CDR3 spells CASSDSRADRSYEQYF. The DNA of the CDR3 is TGTGCCAGCAGTGACTCACGGGCCGACAGAAGCTACGAGCAGTACTTC.

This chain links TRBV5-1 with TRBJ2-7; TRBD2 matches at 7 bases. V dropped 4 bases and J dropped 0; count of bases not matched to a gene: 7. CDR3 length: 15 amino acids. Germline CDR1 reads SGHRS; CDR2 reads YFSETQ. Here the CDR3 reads CASSPPSGVSYEQYF. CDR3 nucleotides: TGCGCCAGCAGCCCCCCCAGCGGGGTCTCCTACGAGCAGTACTTC.

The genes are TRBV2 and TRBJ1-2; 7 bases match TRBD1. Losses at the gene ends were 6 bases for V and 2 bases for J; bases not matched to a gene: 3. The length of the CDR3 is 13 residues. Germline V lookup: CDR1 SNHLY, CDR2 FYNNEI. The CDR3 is CASRGQANYGYTF. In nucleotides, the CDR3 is TGTGCCAGCAGAGGACAGGCCAACTATGGCTACACCTTC.

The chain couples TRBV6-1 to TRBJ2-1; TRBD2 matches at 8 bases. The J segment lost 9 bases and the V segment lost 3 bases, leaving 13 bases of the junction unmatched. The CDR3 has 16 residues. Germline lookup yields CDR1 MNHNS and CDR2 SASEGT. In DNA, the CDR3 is TGTGCCAGCAGTGACCCCAGCGGGGGAATAAGGGTTGAGCAGTTCTTC. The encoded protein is CASSDPSGGIRVEQFF.

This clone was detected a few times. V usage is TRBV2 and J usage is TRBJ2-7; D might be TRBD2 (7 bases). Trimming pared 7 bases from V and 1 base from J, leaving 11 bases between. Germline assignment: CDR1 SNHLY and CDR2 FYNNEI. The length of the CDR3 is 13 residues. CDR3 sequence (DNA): TGTGCCAGCATCGGGGGGCGGTCCTACGAGCAGTACTTC. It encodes CASIGGRSYEQYF.

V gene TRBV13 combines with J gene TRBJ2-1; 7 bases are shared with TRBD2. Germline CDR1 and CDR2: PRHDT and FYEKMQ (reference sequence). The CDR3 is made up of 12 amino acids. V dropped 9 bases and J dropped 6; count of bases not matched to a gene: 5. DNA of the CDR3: TGTGCCAGTGGGGGGGTGAGCAATGAGCAGTTCTTC. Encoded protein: CASGGVSNEQFF.